This is a list of T cell receptor beta chains from one sample in a study of T cells in Graves' hyperthyroidism and ophthalmopathy. TCRdb recomputed calls from the multiplex PCR reads with MiXCR, one row per CDR3 protein. The sample has approximately 300,000 distinct CDR3 sequences, around 16% seen once. The sample taken for sequencing was blood. The receptors come from a young man with Graves' hyperthyroidism. Each CDR3 is given without its conserved first and last residue. Each record gives: V gene, clone size, J gene, CDR3 protein. For some rows the clone size is stated as once, few or many, or as a class when expanded; others skip it.

TRBV11-2	many	TRBJ2-2	ASRAGTSANTGELF
TRBV4-1	many	TRBJ2-7	ASSQVEGAEQY
TRBV29-1	-	TRBJ1-2	SVLEYGYT
TRBV7-9	-	TRBJ2-7	ASSPGGYAFYEQY
TRBV28	many	TRBJ2-1	ASSFFSATNNEQF
TRBV3-1	many	TRBJ2-2	ASTEAGVAGELF
TRBV6-1	-	TRBJ1-2	ASRPGQPVLGGYT
TRBV7-2	few	TRBJ2-2	ASSPDFTSGELF
TRBV20-1	-	TRBJ2-7	SASNRFLSFYEQY
TRBV4-1	-	TRBJ2-7	ASSQVYVQPYEQY
TRBV14	-	TRBJ2-7	ASSQSAITYYEQY
TRBV2	many	TRBJ2-7	ASNRDYEQY
TRBV5-1	many	TRBJ2-7	ASSFTREEQY
TRBV4-1	-	TRBJ1-5	ASSRWTGPAQPQH
TRBV20-1	few	TRBJ1-2	SAHGRGYT
TRBV11-2	many	TRBJ2-5	ASSRKRGGSWSQETQY
TRBV27	-	TRBJ2-6	ASRPSGANVLT
TRBV2	-	TRBJ2-1	ASSEYPGVTSSYNEQF
TRBV3-1	many	TRBJ2-7	ASSQGLAPSYEQY
TRBV20-1	-	TRBJ2-6	SARDFGSGANVLT
TRBV15	many	TRBJ2-1	ATSRRTRASGNEQF
TRBV5-1	-	TRBJ1-6	ASSLEGQGAVLNSPLH
TRBV5-4	-	TRBJ1-3	ASSSRPSSGNTIY
TRBV12-3/TRBV12-4	-	TRBJ2-7	ASQGGGSGRPEQY
TRBV13	many	TRBJ2-7	ASSLGDRRQY
TRBV6-6	many	TRBJ2-7	ASSYSGSYEQY
TRBV7-8	many	TRBJ2-2	ASKVDRIRANTGELF
TRBV27	-	TRBJ2-2	ASSLVSPGELF
TRBV11-1	-	TRBJ2-1	VSSLMGGSDEQF
TRBV28	-	TRBJ1-5	ASSSSAGWEQPQH
TRBV6-5	many	TRBJ2-6	ASSPVGTSGANVLT
TRBV20-1	many	TRBJ2-4	SARDLAAPYGDIQY
TRBV18	many	TRBJ2-5	ASSLPTGNYETQY
TRBV30	-	TRBJ2-1	ACVGRPPDEQF
TRBV6-6	many	TRBJ1-1	ASSYSYPNTEAF
TRBV27	many	TRBJ2-2	ASSSPPRDTGELF
TRBV27	few	TRBJ2-7	ASSSPGVRAVSYEQY
TRBV20-1	few	TRBJ2-2	SAHGLAGGPGTGELF
TRBV7-8	many	TRBJ2-7	ASSSPWTRDDEQY
TRBV24-1	many	TRBJ2-5	ATSERGARETQY